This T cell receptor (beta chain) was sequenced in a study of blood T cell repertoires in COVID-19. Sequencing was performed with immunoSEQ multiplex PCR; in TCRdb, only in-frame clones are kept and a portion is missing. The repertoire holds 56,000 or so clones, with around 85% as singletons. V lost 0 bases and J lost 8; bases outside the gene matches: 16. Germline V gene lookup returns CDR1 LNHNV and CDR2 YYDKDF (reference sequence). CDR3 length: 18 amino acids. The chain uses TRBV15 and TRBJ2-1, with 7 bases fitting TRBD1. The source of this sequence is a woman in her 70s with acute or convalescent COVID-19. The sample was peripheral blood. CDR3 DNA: TGTGCCACCAGCAGAGATCGCCTTACGACAGGGTATTTGCATGAGCAGTTCTTC. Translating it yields CATSRDRLTTGYLHEQFF.